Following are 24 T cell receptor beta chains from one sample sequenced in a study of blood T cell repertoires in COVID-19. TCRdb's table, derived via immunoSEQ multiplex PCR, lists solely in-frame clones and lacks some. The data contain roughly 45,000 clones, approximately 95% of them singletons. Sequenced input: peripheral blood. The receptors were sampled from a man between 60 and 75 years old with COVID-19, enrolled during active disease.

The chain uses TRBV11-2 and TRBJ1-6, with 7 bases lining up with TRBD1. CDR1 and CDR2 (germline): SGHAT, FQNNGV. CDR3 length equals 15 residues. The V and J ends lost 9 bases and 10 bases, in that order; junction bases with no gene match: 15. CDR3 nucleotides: TGTGCCAGTCGGCGACCGGGACAGACGGGATCACCCCTCCACTTT. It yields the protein CASRRPGQTGSPLHF.

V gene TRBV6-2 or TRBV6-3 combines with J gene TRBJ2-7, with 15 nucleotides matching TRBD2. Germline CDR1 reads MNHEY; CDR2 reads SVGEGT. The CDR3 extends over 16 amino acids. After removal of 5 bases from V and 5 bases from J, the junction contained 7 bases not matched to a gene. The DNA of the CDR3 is TGTGCCAGCAGTCCGGGGACTAGCGGGAGGTTCAACGAGCAGTACTTC. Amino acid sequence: CASSPGTSGRFNEQYF.

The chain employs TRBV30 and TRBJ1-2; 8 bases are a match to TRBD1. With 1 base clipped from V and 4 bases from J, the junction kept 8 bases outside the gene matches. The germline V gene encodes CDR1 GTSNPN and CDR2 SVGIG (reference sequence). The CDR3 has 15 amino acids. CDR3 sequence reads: CAWSEGQAWGYGYTF. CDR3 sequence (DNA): TGTGCCTGGAGTGAGGGACAGGCATGGGGCTATGGCTACACCTTC.

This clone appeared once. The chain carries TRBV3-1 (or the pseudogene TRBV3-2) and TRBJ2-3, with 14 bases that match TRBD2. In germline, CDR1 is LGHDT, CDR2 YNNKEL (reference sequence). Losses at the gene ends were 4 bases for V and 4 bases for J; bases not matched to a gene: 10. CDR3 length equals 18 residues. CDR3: CASSLTSTSGGAPDTQYF. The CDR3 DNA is TGTGCCAGCAGCCTTACCTCGACTAGCGGGGGGGCCCCAGATACGCAGTATTTT.

In nucleotides, the CDR3 is TGTGCCAGCAGCCTAACTAGCTCCTACGAGCAGTACTTC. Its protein product is CASSLTSSYEQYF. This chain links TRBV7-9 with TRBJ2-7; tentative D call: TRBD2 (5 bases). Trimming shortened V by 5 bases and J by 0 bases, and 8 bases separated the two germline ends. The germline CDR1 and CDR2 sequences are SEHNR and FQNEAQ (reference sequence). There are 13 residues in the CDR3.

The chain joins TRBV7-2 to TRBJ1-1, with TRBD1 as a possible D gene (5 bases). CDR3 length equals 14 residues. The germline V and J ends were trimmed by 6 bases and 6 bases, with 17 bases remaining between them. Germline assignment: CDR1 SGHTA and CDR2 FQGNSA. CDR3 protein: CASRVQDYYAEAFF. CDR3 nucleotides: TGTGCCAGCAGGGTACAGGACTATTACGCTGAAGCTTTCTTT.

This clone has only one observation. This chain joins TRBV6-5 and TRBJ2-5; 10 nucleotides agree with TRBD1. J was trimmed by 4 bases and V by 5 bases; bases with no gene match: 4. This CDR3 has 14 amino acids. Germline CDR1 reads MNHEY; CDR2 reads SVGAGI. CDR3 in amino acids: CASSRQGAGETQYF. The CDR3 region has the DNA TGTGCCAGCAGTCGACAGGGGGCTGGAGAGACCCAGTACTTC.

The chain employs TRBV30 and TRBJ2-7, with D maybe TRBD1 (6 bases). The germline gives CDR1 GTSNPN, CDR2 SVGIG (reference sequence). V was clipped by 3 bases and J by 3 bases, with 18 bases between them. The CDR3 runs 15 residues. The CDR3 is CAWRAGLRGHYEQYF. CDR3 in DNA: TGTGCCTGGAGGGCGGGCCTTAGGGGACACTACGAGCAGTACTTC.

The CDR3 DNA reads as TGCGCCAGCAGCTTGGCCCCATCTAGCGGGGGGCAAGAGACCCAGTACTTC. Translating it yields CASSLAPSSGGQETQYF. This chain links TRBV5-1 with TRBJ2-5; 11 positions match TRBD2. V lost 0 bases and J lost 2; bases outside the gene matches: 6. From germline, CDR1 is SGHRS and CDR2 YFSETQ. This CDR3 is built from 17 residues.

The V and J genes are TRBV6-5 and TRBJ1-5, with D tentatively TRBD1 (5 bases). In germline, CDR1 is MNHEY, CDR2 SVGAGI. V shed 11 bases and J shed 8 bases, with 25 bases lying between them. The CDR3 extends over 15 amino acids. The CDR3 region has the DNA TGTGCCGGCTCGAAGGGGAACAGCCTTGGGGAGCCCCAGCATTTT. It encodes CAGSKGNSLGEPQHF.

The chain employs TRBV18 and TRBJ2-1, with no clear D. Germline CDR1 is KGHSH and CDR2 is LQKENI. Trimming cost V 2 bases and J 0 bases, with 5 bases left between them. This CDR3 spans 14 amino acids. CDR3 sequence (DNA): TGTGCCAGCTCACCATTGAGCTCCTACAATGAGCAGTTCTTC. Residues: CASSPLSSYNEQFF. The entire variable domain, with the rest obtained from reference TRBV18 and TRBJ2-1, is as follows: NAGVMQNPRHLVRRRGQEARLRCSPMKGHSHVYWYRQLPEEGLKFMVYLQKENIIDESGMPKERFSAEFPKEGPSILRIQQVVRGDSAAYFCASSPLSSYNEQFFGPGTRLTVL.

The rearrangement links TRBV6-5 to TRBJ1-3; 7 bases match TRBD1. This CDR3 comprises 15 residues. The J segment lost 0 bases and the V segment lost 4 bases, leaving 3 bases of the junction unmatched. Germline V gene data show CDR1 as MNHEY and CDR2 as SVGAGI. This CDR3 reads CASSSGQFSGNTIYF. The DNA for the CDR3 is TGTGCCAGCAGTTCGGGACAGTTCTCTGGAAACACCATATATTTT.

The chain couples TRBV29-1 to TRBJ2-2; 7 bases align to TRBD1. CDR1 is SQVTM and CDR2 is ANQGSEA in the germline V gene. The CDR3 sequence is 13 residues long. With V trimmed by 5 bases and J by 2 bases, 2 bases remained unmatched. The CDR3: CSVHRGNTGELFF. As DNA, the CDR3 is TGCAGCGTTCACAGGGGCAACACCGGGGAGCTGTTTTTT.

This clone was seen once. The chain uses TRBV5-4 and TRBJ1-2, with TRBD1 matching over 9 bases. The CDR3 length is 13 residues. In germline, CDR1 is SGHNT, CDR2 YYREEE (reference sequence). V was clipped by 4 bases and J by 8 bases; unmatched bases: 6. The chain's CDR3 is CASSEQGAGGYTF. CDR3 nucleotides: TGTGCCAGCAGCGAACAGGGGGCTGGCGGCTACACCTTC.

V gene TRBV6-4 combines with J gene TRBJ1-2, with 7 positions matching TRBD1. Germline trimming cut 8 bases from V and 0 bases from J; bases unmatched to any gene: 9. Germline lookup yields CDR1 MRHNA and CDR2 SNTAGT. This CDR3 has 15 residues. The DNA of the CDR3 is TGTGCCAGCTCCCCCGGGGGACAGACTAACTATGGCTACACCTTC. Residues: CASSPGGQTNYGYTF.

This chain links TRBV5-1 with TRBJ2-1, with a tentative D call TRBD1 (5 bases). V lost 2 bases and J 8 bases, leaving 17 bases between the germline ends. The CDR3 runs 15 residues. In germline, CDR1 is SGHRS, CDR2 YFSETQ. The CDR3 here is CASSLRTQTDDEQFF. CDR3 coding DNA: TGCGCCAGCAGCTTAAGGACACAAACCGACGATGAGCAGTTCTTC.

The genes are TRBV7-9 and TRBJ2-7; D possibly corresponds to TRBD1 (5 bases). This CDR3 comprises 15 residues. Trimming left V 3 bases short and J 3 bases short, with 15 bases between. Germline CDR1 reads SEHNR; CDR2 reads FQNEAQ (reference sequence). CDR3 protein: CASSFLSDILYEQYF. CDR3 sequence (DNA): TGTGCCAGCAGCTTTTTATCGGACATCCTCTACGAGCAGTACTTC.

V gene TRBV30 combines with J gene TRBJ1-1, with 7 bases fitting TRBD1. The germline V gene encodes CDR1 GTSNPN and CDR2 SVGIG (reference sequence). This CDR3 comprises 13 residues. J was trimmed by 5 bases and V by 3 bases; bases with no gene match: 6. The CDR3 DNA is TGTGCCTGGAGCTCGACAGGGCCGACTGAAGCTTTCTTT. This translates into CAWSSTGPTEAFF.

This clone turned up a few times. The CDR3 reads CASSLTGSGAEAFF. DNA of the CDR3: TGTGCCAGCAGCTTAACAGGGTCTGGGGCTGAAGCTTTCTTT. The V and J genes are TRBV5-5 and TRBJ1-1; a weak D match, TRBD1 (6 bases). Looked up from germline, CDR1 is SGHKS and CDR2 is YYEKEE (reference sequence). The V gene lost 2 bases and the J gene lost 6 bases, with 14 bases spanning the gap. This CDR3 has 14 amino acids.

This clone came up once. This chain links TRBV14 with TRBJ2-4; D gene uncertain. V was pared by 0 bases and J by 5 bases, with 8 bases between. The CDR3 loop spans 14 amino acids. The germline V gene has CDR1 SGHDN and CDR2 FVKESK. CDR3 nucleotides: TGTGCCAGCAGCCAAGATCTGGCAGAAAACATTCAGTACTTC. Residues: CASSQDLAENIQYF.

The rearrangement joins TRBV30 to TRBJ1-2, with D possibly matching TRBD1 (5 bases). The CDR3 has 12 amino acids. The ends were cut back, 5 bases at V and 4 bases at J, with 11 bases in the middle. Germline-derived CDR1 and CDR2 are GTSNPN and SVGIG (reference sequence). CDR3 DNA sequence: TGTGCCTGGTTACGGGGACTCTATGGCTACACCTTC. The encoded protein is CAWLRGLYGYTF.

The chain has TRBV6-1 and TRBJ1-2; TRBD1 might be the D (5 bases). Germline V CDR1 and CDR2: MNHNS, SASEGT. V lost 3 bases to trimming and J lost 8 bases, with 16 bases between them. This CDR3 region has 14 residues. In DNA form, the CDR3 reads TGTGCCAGCAGTGAGGGTGACCCCAGGGTCGGCTACACCTTC. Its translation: CASSEGDPRVGYTF.

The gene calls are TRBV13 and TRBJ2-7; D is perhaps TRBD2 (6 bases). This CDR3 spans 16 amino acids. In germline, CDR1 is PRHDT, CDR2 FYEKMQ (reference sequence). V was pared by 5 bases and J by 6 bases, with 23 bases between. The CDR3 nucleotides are TGTGCCAGCAGCGACTTCTCCGGGACTCCAAACTCCGAGCAGTACTTC. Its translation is CASSDFSGTPNSEQYF.

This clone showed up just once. The CDR3: CASRRLVPDTQYF. Written as DNA, the CDR3 is TGTGCCAGCAGACGACTAGTGCCAGATACGCAGTATTTT. This chain uses TRBV5-8 with TRBJ2-3; weak D call: TRBD2 (6 bases). The germline CDR1 and CDR2 sequences are SGHTS and YDEGEE. V dropped 5 bases and J dropped 4 bases, with 11 bases sitting between them. The CDR3 spans 13 residues.